The 27 T cell receptor beta chains given below trace back to one sample, sequenced in a study of blood T cell repertoires in COVID-19. Sequencing used immunoSEQ multiplex PCR; TCRdb keeps in-frame clones, though not all of them. The data show nearly 350,000 clones, with roughly 89% seen just once and roughly 3.3% held by the top ten. The sequenced material came from peripheral blood. Receptors originate from a woman in her late teens or twenties who had recovered from COVID-19.

The V and J genes are TRBV21-1 and TRBJ1-2; the table calls TRBD1, which could not be checked here. TRBV21-1 has pseudogene status. This CDR3 contains 17 residues. The CDR3 protein is CASSPSSQGALGYGYTF. The CDR3 nucleotides read TGTGCCAGCAGCCCCTCCTCACAGGGGGCGTTAGGGTATGGCTACACCTTC.

CDR3 loop: CATSDPGQGNQPQHF. In nucleotides, the CDR3 is TGTGCCACCAGTGACCCGGGACAGGGCAATCAGCCCCAGCATTTT. The chain recombines TRBV24-1 with TRBJ1-5; 8 bases are a match to TRBD1. The J segment lost 2 bases and the V segment lost 4 bases, leaving 3 bases of the junction unmatched. The germline gives CDR1 KGHDR, CDR2 SFDVKD. There are 15 residues in the CDR3.

V is TRBV6-2 or TRBV6-3 and J is TRBJ2-1; the D gene is possibly TRBD1 (5 bases). This CDR3 has 13 residues. Trimming shortened V by 5 bases and J by 7 bases, and 12 bases separated the two germline ends. The germline V gene has CDR1 MNHEY and CDR2 SVGEGT. CDR3 in amino acids: CASSPPQGNEQFF. CDR3 in DNA: TGTGCCAGCAGTCCCCCGCAGGGAAATGAGCAGTTCTTC.

CDR3 nucleotides: TGTGCTAGTGGTTTGACAGGGGATTCTGGGGCCAACGTCCTGACTTTC. Translating gives CASGLTGDSGANVLTF. The rearrangement links TRBV12-5 to TRBJ2-6, with 7 bases identical to TRBD1. CDR3 length: 16 amino acids. V shed 2 bases, J shed 1 base, and the junction held 2 bases outside the gene matches. Per germline, CDR1 LGHNT and CDR2 FRNRAP.

The CDR3 DNA sequence: TGTGCCAGCAGGCAGACAGGGGGAAACACTGAAGCTTTCTTT. Encoded protein: CASRQTGGNTEAFF. The gene calls are TRBV27 and TRBJ1-1, with TRBD1 matching 9 bases. After removal of 6 bases from V and 2 bases from J, the junction contained 4 bases not matched to a gene. This CDR3 has 14 amino acids. Germline V gives CDR1 MNHEY, CDR2 SMNVEV (reference sequence).

Details on this clone: At one end, the junction sequence differs from germline, possibly due to a read error. Other DNA sequences within the sample encode an identical CDR3. V and J are TRBV10-3 and TRBJ1-2; no clear D. Per germline, CDR1 ENHRY and CDR2 SYGVKD. CDR3 length: 14 residues. The CDR3 spells CAISGRTWNYGYTF. The DNA of the CDR3 is TGTGCCATTAGTGGAAGGACTTGGAACTATGGCTACACCTTC.

J is TRBJ2-5 and V is TRBV5-1; 12 positions agree with TRBD2. The length of the CDR3 is 16 residues. J gave up 4 bases and V 4 bases, and 8 bases lay outside the gene matches. In germline, CDR1 is SGHRS, CDR2 YFSETQ. This chain's CDR3 is CASSPRLAGEVETQYF. The CDR3 nucleotides read TGCGCCAGCAGCCCGAGACTAGCGGGAGAAGTAGAGACCCAGTACTTC.

The chain is built from TRBV29-1 and TRBJ1-1; D might be TRBD1 (5 bases). The CDR3 has 13 residues. Trimming took 3 bases from V and 3 from J, leaving 11 bases between them. Germline V gene data show CDR1 as SQVTM and CDR2 as ANQGSEA. CDR3 sequence (DNA): TGCAGCGTTGATCGGGGGACCGACACTGAAGCTTTCTTT. It codes for CSVDRGTDTEAFF. Variable domain in full (rest from reference TRBV29-1 and TRBJ1-1): SAVISQKPSRDICQRGTSLTIQCQVDSQVTMMFWYRQQPGQSLTLIATANQGSEATYESGFVIDKFPISRPNLTFSTLTVSNMSPEDSSIYLCSVDRGTDTEAFFGQGTRLTVV.

The chain couples TRBV6-6 to TRBJ2-2; 9 nucleotides agree with TRBD1. This CDR3 contains 16 residues. V was pared by 1 base and J by 3 bases, with 3 bases of the junction left unmatched. CDR1 and CDR2 from the germline V gene are MNHNY and SVGAGI (reference sequence). CDR3: CASSYFRTGDTGELFF. DNA for the CDR3: TGTGCCAGCAGTTACTTCAGGACAGGGGACACCGGGGAGCTGTTTTTT.

The gene calls are TRBV27 and TRBJ1-2; the D gene is possibly TRBD1 (6 bases). The V end was cut by 5 bases, the J end by 6 bases, with 22 bases between. Germline V gene sequence: CDR1 MNHEY, CDR2 SMNVEV (reference sequence). The CDR3 loop spans 16 amino acids. The CDR3 coding sequence is TGTGCCAGCAGTGCAGTCGAACCAGGGGATTCAGATGGCTACACCTTC. This sequence encodes CASSAVEPGDSDGYTF.

The V and J genes are TRBV14 and TRBJ1-1, with D maybe TRBD1 (6 bases). V was trimmed by 2 bases and J by 5 bases, leaving 12 bases between them. This CDR3 contains 14 residues. Germline loops: CDR1 SGHDN, CDR2 FVKESK. CDR3 in DNA: TGTGCCAGCAGCCAACAGGGGCGTTGGACTGAAGCTTTCTTT. This translates into CASSQQGRWTEAFF.

The chain links TRBV23-1 to TRBJ1-1, with a weak D call TRBD1 (5 bases). TRBV23-1 is marked as an open reading frame, function uncertain. V was pared by 3 bases and J by 1 base, with 9 bases between. This CDR3 is built from 14 residues. Here the CDR3 reads CASSHIGQNTEAFF. CDR3 DNA: TGCGCCAGCAGTCATATTGGACAGAACACTGAAGCTTTCTTT.

The chain has TRBV7-8 and TRBJ1-5, with D hard to call. Per germline, CDR1 SGHVS and CDR2 FQNEAQ. The V and J ends lost 3 bases and 2 bases respectively, with 8 bases between them. This CDR3 is 14 amino acids long. CDR3 in DNA: TGTGCCAGCAGCTTTACGCGAGGCAATCAGCCCCAGCATTTT. This translates into CASSFTRGNQPQHF.

The chain's CDR3 is CASSRAGGPPYNEQFF. DNA of the CDR3: TGTGCCAGTAGTCGAGCGGGAGGGCCCCCTTACAATGAGCAGTTCTTC. The rearrangement uses TRBV19 and TRBJ2-1, with 10 positions matching TRBD2. The CDR3 sequence is 16 residues long. Unmatched junction bases numbered 8, after V lost 5 bases and J lost 4 bases. Germline CDR1 and CDR2: LNHDA and SQIVND (reference sequence).

J is TRBJ2-1 and V is TRBV11-2, with a possible D match to TRBD2 (6 bases). The CDR3 contains 17 residues. Trimming left V 4 bases short and J 7 bases short, with 23 bases between. Germline V gene data show CDR1 as SGHAT and CDR2 as FQNNGV. The CDR3 is CASSSTRAGPGENEQFF. The CDR3 DNA reads TGTGCCAGCAGCTCCACCCGAGCGGGTCCGGGGGAAAATGAGCAGTTCTTC.

The chain has TRBV5-1 and TRBJ1-4; tentative D call: TRBD1 (6 bases). The CDR3 contains 14 residues. V was clipped by 2 bases and J by 7 bases, with 12 bases between them. The germline V gene has CDR1 SGHRS and CDR2 YFSETQ. CDR3 sequence: CASSFNRAGEKLFF. CDR3 nucleotide sequence: TGCGCCAGCAGCTTCAACAGGGCCGGTGAAAAACTGTTTTTT.

The chain couples TRBV5-4 to TRBJ1-3; D remains ambiguous. The CDR3 is 15 residues long. Germline V lookup: CDR1 SGHNT, CDR2 YYREEE (reference sequence). V dropped 0 bases and J dropped 0 bases, with 7 bases sitting between them. CDR3: CASSLAPNSGNTIYF. In DNA form, the CDR3 reads TGTGCCAGCAGCTTGGCCCCTAACTCTGGAAACACCATATATTTT.

The genes are TRBV27 and TRBJ2-4, with 8 positions matching TRBD1. The CDR3 loop spans 16 amino acids. The germline CDR1 and CDR2 sequences are MNHEY and SMNVEV (reference sequence). The ends lost 0 bases at V and 5 bases at J; junction bases unmatched: 6. In nucleotides, the CDR3 is TGTGCCAGCAGTTTATCCGGCCAGGGGGCCCAAAACATTCAGTACTTC. It yields the protein CASSLSGQGAQNIQYF.

This clone has more than one count but fewer than ten. CDR3 loop: CATSDFIPIAVSYEQYV. CDR3 coding DNA: TGTGCCACCAGTGATTTTATCCCCATAGCGGTGTCCTACGAGCAGTACGTC. This sequence joins TRBV24-1 and TRBJ2-7, with a possible D match to TRBD2 (6 bases). Germline CDR1 is KGHDR and CDR2 is SFDVKD. V was pared by 1 base and J by 1 base, with 16 bases between. CDR3 size: 17 residues.

This chain links TRBV19 with TRBJ1-3; D is undetermined. The V gene's germline CDR1 is LNHDA and CDR2 SQIVND (reference sequence). The CDR3 sequence is 11 residues long. V dropped 10 bases and J dropped 4 bases, with 8 bases sitting between them. DNA of the CDR3: TGTGCCACCCGCGGGGGAAACACCATATATTTT. It specifies CATRGGNTIYF.

This clone has just a few counts. V gene TRBV7-9 combines with J gene TRBJ2-1; 7 positions agree with TRBD1. Trimming cost V 2 bases and J 2 bases; bases outside gene matches: 9. The CDR3 runs 17 residues. Germline loops: CDR1 SEHNR, CDR2 FQNEAQ (reference sequence). The CDR3: CASSLPPGQTPYNEQFF. The CDR3 DNA reads as TGTGCCAGCAGCTTACCTCCGGGACAGACGCCCTACAATGAGCAGTTCTTC. Full variable domain (missing parts from reference TRBV7-9 and TRBJ2-1): DTGVSQNPRHKITKRGQNVTFRCDPISEHNRLYWYRQTLGQGPEFLTYFQNEAQLEKSRLLSDRFSAERPKGSFSTLEIQRTEQGDSAMYLCASSLPPGQTPYNEQFFGPGTRLTVL.

The chain has TRBV6-2 or TRBV6-3 and TRBJ2-1; 7 positions agree with TRBD2. The germline V gene encodes CDR1 MNHEY and CDR2 SVGEGT. CDR3 length: 12 residues. Trimming took 2 bases from V and 15 from J; bases not matched to a gene: 7. CDR3 in amino acids: CASSYAAGDRFF. In DNA, the CDR3 is TGTGCCAGCAGTTACGCCGCGGGAGACCGGTTCTTC.

This chain connects TRBV18 to TRBJ2-5, with 7 positions matching TRBD2. This CDR3 spans 14 amino acids. The germline V gene has CDR1 KGHSH and CDR2 LQKENI. The V segment lost 4 bases and the J segment 5 bases; nucleotides outside the gene matches: 7. The CDR3: CASSLPGGRETQYF. The CDR3 DNA reads TGTGCCAGCTCACTCCCGGGAGGTCGGGAGACCCAGTACTTC. The variable domain in full, completed from reference TRBV18 and TRBJ2-5, reads NAGVMQNPRHLVRRRGQEARLRCSPMKGHSHVYWYRQLPEEGLKFMVYLQKENIIDESGMPKERFSAEFPKEGPSILRIQQVVRGDSAAYFCASSLPGGRETQYFGPGTRLLVL.

V usage is TRBV30 and J usage is TRBJ1-2; tentative D call: TRBD1 (6 bases). CDR1 and CDR2 (germline): GTSNPN, SVGIG (reference sequence). This CDR3 is built from 14 residues. V was cut by 2 bases and J by 6 bases, with 16 bases left in between. The CDR3 DNA is TGTGCCTGGAGTACTTTGAGGGGGAGTCATGGCTACACCTTC. Its translation is CAWSTLRGSHGYTF.

The J gene is TRBJ1-2, the V gene TRBV6-1; 7 nucleotides align to TRBD1. The germline CDR1 and CDR2 sequences are MNHNS and SASEGT. This CDR3 has 14 residues. V trimming: 3 bases; J trimming: 8 bases; junction bases outside the gene matches: 9. The CDR3 DNA reads TGTGCCAGCAGTGAGCGAAGACAGGGCGGCGGCTACACCTTC. Translating gives CASSERRQGGGYTF.

The chain combines TRBV6-1 with TRBJ2-1, with D possibly TRBD1 on 5 matching bases. V was clipped by 6 bases and J by 1 base, with 7 bases between them. Germline CDR1 reads MNHNS; CDR2 reads SASEGT. The CDR3 runs 13 residues. This CDR3 is CASRRQSYNEQFF. In DNA form, the CDR3 reads TGTGCCAGCAGAAGACAGTCCTACAATGAGCAGTTCTTC.

The genes are TRBV15 and TRBJ2-3; unclear D gene. V was cut by 4 bases and J by 0 bases, with 8 bases left in between. Germline CDR1 LNHNV, CDR2 YYDKDF (reference sequence). The CDR3 runs to 14 residues. CDR3 amino acids: CATSTFGSTDTQYF. The CDR3 coding sequence is TGTGCCACCAGCACTTTCGGTAGCACAGATACGCAGTATTTT.